One and the same sample provided the 18 T cell receptor beta chains below, sequenced in a study of blood T cell repertoires in COVID-19. Generated by immunoSEQ multiplex PCR, the TCRdb table keeps only in-frame clones and is missing some. The sample shows 70,000 to 95,000 clones, 80% to 90% of them seen only once. Sequencing used peripheral blood. Every receptor here comes from a human donor in a cohort sampled during active COVID-19.

The V call is TRBV5-4, the J call TRBJ2-7; TRBD1 aligns across 8 bases. The CDR3 is 14 amino acids. J was trimmed by 4 bases and V by 5 bases; bases with no gene match: 8. Germline V CDR1 and CDR2: SGHNT, YYREEE (reference sequence). The DNA for the CDR3 is TGTGCCAGCAGAGTGGGGACAGGTACTTACGAGCAGTACTTC. Its translation: CASRVGTGTYEQYF.

This clone was counted a single time. The chain joins TRBV6-5 to TRBJ1-5; possibly TRBD1 for D (6 bases). Deletions cut 5 bases from V and 11 bases from J, with 19 bases between. This CDR3 is built from 14 residues. The germline V gene encodes CDR1 MNHEY and CDR2 SVGAGI. CDR3 nucleotide sequence: TGTGCCAGCAGTCCCGTCAGGGAAAGGGGGTCCCAGCATTTT. It translates to CASSPVRERGSQHF.

This chain links TRBV7-9 with TRBJ2-6, with a possible D match to TRBD1 (6 bases). V shed 5 bases and J shed 0 bases, with 14 bases lying between them. The germline gives CDR1 SEHNR, CDR2 FQNEAQ (reference sequence). This CDR3 has 17 amino acids. CDR3 in DNA: TGTGCCAGCAGCCCCGGACAGATTTCCTCTGGGGCCAACGTCCTGACTTTC. Translation: CASSPGQISSGANVLTF. Using reference TRBV7-9 and TRBJ2-6 for the parts outside the CDR3, the full variable domain is DTGVSQNPRHKITKRGQNVTFRCDPISEHNRLYWYRQTLGQGPEFLTYFQNEAQLEKSRLLSDRFSAERPKGSFSTLEIQRTEQGDSAMYLCASSPGQISSGANVLTFGAGSRLTVL.

The count of this clone is one. V is TRBV19 and J is TRBJ1-1; TRBD1 is a possible D gene (6 bases). Between the trimmed V and J ends, which lost 3 bases and 0 bases, there was a span of 14 bases. The CDR3 runs to 16 residues. CDR1 is LNHDA, CDR2 SQIVND, per germline (reference sequence). The CDR3 region is CASSIQQGTMNTEAFF. CDR3 in DNA: TGTGCCAGTAGTATCCAACAGGGCACGATGAACACTGAAGCTTTCTTT.

This chain connects TRBV7-3 to TRBJ2-3, with 9 bases identical to TRBD2. The junction had 5 bases not matched to a gene; V was cut back by 4 bases and J by 3 bases. The CDR3 contains 15 residues. Germline V CDR1 and CDR2: SGHTA, FQGTGA. The CDR3 region is CASSSRSGGTDTQYF. CDR3 in DNA: TGTGCCAGCAGCTCACGTAGCGGGGGTACAGATACGCAGTATTTT.

The chain carries TRBV13 and TRBJ1-3, with 8 bases that match TRBD1. The CDR3 contains 15 residues. Unmatched junction bases numbered 6, after V lost 4 bases and J lost 4 bases. CDR1 and CDR2 from the germline V gene are PRHDT and FYEKMQ (reference sequence). This chain's CDR3 is CASSSDRGKGNTIYF. The DNA of the CDR3 is TGTGCCAGCAGCTCCGACAGGGGTAAGGGAAACACCATATATTTT.

The chain combines TRBV7-9 with TRBJ2-1; 10 bases agree with TRBD2. The germline CDR1 and CDR2 sequences are SEHNR and FQNEAQ (reference sequence). The CDR3 has 16 amino acids. The ends lost 4 bases at V and 4 bases at J; junction bases unmatched: 7. CDR3 loop: CASSSHLAGGYNEQFF. The CDR3 nucleotides read TGTGCCAGCAGCTCCCATTTAGCGGGGGGATACAATGAGCAGTTCTTC.

The gene calls are TRBV18 and TRBJ1-1; perhaps TRBD1 as D (5 bases). The CDR3 extends over 12 amino acids. The V gene lost 5 bases and the J gene lost 6 bases, with 10 bases spanning the gap. From germline, CDR1 is KGHSH and CDR2 LQKENI. The CDR3 reads CASSNTGAEAFF. CDR3 bases: TGTGCCAGCTCAAACACAGGAGCTGAAGCTTTCTTT.

This chain joins TRBV28 and TRBJ2-7; D unclear. V lost 5 bases to trimming and J lost 0 bases, with 8 bases between them. This CDR3 spans 13 amino acids. CDR1 MDHEN and CDR2 SYDVKM come from the germline V gene. This chain's CDR3 is CASSNTNSYEQYF. For the CDR3, the DNA is TGTGCCAGCAGTAACACAAACTCCTACGAGCAGTACTTC. Combining the CDR3 with reference TRBV28 and TRBJ2-7 gives the whole variable domain DVKVTQSSRYLVKRTGEKVFLECVQDMDHENMFWYRQDPGLGLRLIYFSYDVKMKEKGDIPEGYSVSREKKERFSLILESASTNQTSMYLCASSNTNSYEQYFGPGTRLTVT.

J is TRBJ1-4 and V is TRBV3-1 (or the pseudogene TRBV3-2); D is ambiguous. CDR1 is LGHDT, CDR2 YNNKEL, per germline (reference sequence). V was trimmed by 4 bases and J by 0 bases, leaving 6 bases between them. This CDR3 region has 14 residues. As DNA, the CDR3 is TGTGCCAGCAGCCCGCGGGCAACTAATGAAAAACTGTTTTTT. Amino acid sequence: CASSPRATNEKLFF.

The V gene is TRBV5-1, the J gene TRBJ2-6; TRBD1 might be the D (5 bases). This CDR3 comprises 16 residues. The V and J ends lost 0 bases and 2 bases respectively, with 9 bases between them. Germline CDR1 is SGHRS and CDR2 is YFSETQ. CDR3 coding DNA: TGCGCCAGCAGCTTGGTAGCAGGGCCTGGGGCCAACGTCCTGACTTTC. This gives the protein CASSLVAGPGANVLTF.

CDR3 DNA: TGTGCCAGCAGCGCAAAAGAAGTCGGAGAGACCCAGTACTTC. It codes for CASSAKEVGETQYF. This chain uses TRBV9 with TRBJ2-5, with D hard to call. The ends were cut back, 3 bases at V and 4 bases at J, with 13 bases in the middle. Germline V gene lookup returns CDR1 SGDLS and CDR2 YYNGEE. The CDR3 extends over 14 amino acids. Combining the CDR3 with reference TRBV9 and TRBJ2-5 gives the whole variable domain DSGVTQTPKHLITATGQRVTLRCSPRSGDLSVYWYQQSLDQGLQFLIQYYNGEERAKGNILERFSAQQFPDLHSELNLSSLELGDSALYFCASSAKEVGETQYFGPGTRLLVL.

The rearrangement uses TRBV28 and TRBJ2-2, with 8 bases fitting TRBD1. With V trimmed by 6 bases and J by 7 bases, 13 bases remained unmatched. There are 16 residues in the CDR3. Germline CDR1 MDHEN, CDR2 SYDVKM. The CDR3 protein is CASSPLAAGGHGELFF. CDR3 nucleotide sequence: TGTGCCAGCAGCCCCCTGGCTGCAGGGGGCCACGGGGAGCTGTTTTTT.

The chain couples TRBV2 to TRBJ1-1; D possibly corresponds to TRBD1 (5 bases). V lost 2 bases and J lost 2, with 9 bases in between. Germline lookup yields CDR1 SNHLY and CDR2 FYNNEI. CDR3 size: 14 residues. This CDR3 is CASSETGSNTEAFF. The CDR3 bases are TGTGCCAGCAGTGAAACAGGCTCAAACACTGAAGCTTTCTTT. Supplemented by reference TRBV2 and TRBJ1-1, the full variable domain reads EPEVTQTPSHQVTQMGQEVILRCVPISNHLYFYWYRQILGQKVEFLVSFYNNEISEKSEIFDDQFSVERPDGSNFTLKIRSTKLEDSAMYFCASSETGSNTEAFFGQGTRLTVV.

The chain has TRBV2 and TRBJ2-5; D possibly corresponds to TRBD1 (7 bases). Germline V gene sequence: CDR1 SNHLY, CDR2 FYNNEI. V lost 5 bases and J lost 5, with 15 bases in between. This CDR3 is built from 14 residues. CDR3 sequence (DNA): TGTGCCAGCAGTCCGGAGGGGGCGGGGGAGACCCAGTACTTC. It encodes CASSPEGAGETQYF.

The chain recombines TRBV6-2 or TRBV6-3 with TRBJ1-2; the D is unclear. Germline V lookup: CDR1 MNHEY, CDR2 SVGEGT. Deletions cut 5 bases from V and 1 base from J, with 2 bases between. The CDR3 has 11 residues. The CDR3 loop reads CASSLNYGYTF. CDR3 coding DNA: TGTGCCAGCAGTCTTAACTATGGCTACACCTTC.

This clone was counted once. The chain links TRBV2 to TRBJ1-5; 8 bases align to TRBD1. The CDR3 length is 13 residues. After removal of 7 bases from V and 7 bases from J, the junction contained 6 bases not matched to a gene. The germline V gene encodes CDR1 SNHLY and CDR2 FYNNEI. In nucleotides, the CDR3 is TGTGCCAGCACCCCGGACAGGGCACAGCCCCAGCATTTT. Translated: CASTPDRAQPQHF.

CDR3 nucleotides: TGCGCCAGCATGACAGGGCCCTACAATGAGCAGTTCTTC. It codes for CASMTGPYNEQFF. V and J are TRBV5-1 and TRBJ2-1; 7 bases map to TRBD1. V dropped 6 bases and J dropped 2; count of bases not matched to a gene: 2. The CDR3 is 13 residues long. Germline V CDR1 and CDR2: SGHRS, YFSETQ.